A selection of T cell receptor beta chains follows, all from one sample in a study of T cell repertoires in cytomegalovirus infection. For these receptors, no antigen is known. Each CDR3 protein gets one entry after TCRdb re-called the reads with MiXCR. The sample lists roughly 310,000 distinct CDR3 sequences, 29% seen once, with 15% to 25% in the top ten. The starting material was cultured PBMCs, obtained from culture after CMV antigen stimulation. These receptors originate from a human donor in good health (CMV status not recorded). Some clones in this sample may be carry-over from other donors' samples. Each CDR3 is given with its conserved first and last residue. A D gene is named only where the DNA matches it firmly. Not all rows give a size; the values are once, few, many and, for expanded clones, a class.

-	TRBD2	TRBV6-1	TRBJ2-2	TGTGCCAGCAGTCGGACTAGCGGGGGACGAGGCGGGGAGCTGTTTTTT	CASSRTSGGRGGELFF
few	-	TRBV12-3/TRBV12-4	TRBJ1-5	TGTGCCAGCAGTTGGTACAGGACCCGCAATCAGCCCCAGCATTTT	CASSWYRTRNQPQHF
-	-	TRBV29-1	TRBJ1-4	TGCAGCGTTGAGGGAAACGGTGAAAAACTGTTTTTT	CSVEGNGEKLFF
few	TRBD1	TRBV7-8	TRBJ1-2	TGTGCCAGCAGCTTAGTAGCCAGGGGGGGTGGCTACACCTTC	CASSLVARGGGYTF
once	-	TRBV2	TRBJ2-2	TGTGCCAGCAGCGAGACACGACTCGGGTACACCGGGGAGCTGTTTTTT	CASSETRLGYTGELFF
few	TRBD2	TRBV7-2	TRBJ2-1	TGTGCCAGCAGCCGCCCCGGGACTAGCGGGAGGGCCCATGAGCAGTTCTTC	CASSRPGTSGRAHEQFF
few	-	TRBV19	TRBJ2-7	TGTGCCAGTAGTCCACTGACAGGAGGAGACTACGAGCAGTACTTC	CASSPLTGGDYEQYF
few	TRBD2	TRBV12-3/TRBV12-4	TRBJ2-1	TGTGCCACTACGACTAGCGGGAAGTACAATGAGCAGTTCTTC	CATTTSGKYNEQFF
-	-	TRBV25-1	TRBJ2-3	TGTGCCAGCAGTGATTGGGGAGATACGCAGTATTTT	CASSDWGDTQYF
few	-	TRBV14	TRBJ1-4	TGTGCCAGCAGCCAAAATACCGCCCGGGGTGAAAAACTGTTTTTT	CASSQNTARGEKLFF
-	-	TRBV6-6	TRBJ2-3	TGTGCCAGCAGTGAGAGGTGGGGGAGGTCAGATACGCAGTATTTT	CASSERWGRSDTQYF
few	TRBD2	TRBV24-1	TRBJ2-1	TGTGCCACCAGTGACCTACTAGCGGGAGGGGTCAATGAGCAGTTCTTC	CATSDLLAGGVNEQFF
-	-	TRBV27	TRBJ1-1	TGTGCCAGCAGTACAGACAGCATGAACACTGAAGCTTTCTTT	CASSTDSMNTEAFF
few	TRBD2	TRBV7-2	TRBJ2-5	TGTGCCAGCAGGAGTACTAGCGCCCAAGAGACCCAGTACTTC	CASRSTSAQETQYF
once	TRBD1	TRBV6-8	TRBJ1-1	TGTGCCAGCAGTTACGGGACAGGAATTAGTAGGGCTTTCTTT	CASSYGTGISRAFF
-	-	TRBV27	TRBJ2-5	TGTGCCAGCAGTTTTAAGGGGAAGGGAGAGACCCAGTACTTC	CASSFKGKGETQYF
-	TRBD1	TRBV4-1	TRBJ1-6	TGTGCCAGCAGCCAGGTCCGGGACAGGAATTCACCCCTCCACTTT	CASSQVRDRNSPLHF
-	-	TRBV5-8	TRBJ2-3	TGTGCCAGCAGAAACCCCACAGATACGCAGTATTTT	CASRNPTDTQYF
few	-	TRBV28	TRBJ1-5	TGTGCCAGCAGTCCCCAACAGCGTATATTCAATCAGCCCCAGCATTTT	CASSPQQRIFNQPQHF
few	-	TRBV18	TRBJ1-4	TGTGCCAGCTCACCAGCACAGAGTAATGAAAAACTGTTTTTT	CASSPAQSNEKLFF
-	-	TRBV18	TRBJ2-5	TGTGCCAGCTCACCTTCCAGGTTCCAAGAGACCCAGTACTTC	CASSPSRFQETQYF
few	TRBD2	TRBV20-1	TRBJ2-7	TGCAGTGCTAGAGAGGCGGGGGGCGTCTACGAGCAGTACTTC	CSAREAGGVYEQYF
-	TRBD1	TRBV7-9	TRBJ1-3	TGTGCCAGCAGCTTACGGGACAGGGGAAACACCATATATTTT	CASSLRDRGNTIYF
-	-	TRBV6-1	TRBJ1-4	TGTGCCAGCAGTTCCACCCAGACAGCGCATGAAAAACTGTTTTTT	CASSSTQTAHEKLFF